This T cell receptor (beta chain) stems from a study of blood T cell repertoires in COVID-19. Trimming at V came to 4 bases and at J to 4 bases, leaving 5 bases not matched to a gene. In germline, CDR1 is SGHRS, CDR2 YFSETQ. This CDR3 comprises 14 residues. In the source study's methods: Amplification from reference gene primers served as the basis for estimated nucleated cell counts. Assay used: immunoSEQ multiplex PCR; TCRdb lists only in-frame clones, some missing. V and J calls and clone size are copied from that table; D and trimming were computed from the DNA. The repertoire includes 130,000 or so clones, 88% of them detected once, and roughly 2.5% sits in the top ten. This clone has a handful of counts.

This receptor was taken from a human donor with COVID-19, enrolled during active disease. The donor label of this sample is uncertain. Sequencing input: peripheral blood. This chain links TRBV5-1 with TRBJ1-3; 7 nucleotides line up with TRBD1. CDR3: CASSTRQGGNTIYF. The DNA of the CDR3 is TGCGCCAGCAGCACAAGACAGGGAGGAAACACCATATATTTT.